The 23 T cell receptor beta chains below were found in one sample sequenced in a study of identifying expanded T cells in peripheral blood (dated 2019 in TCRdb). The library was prepared using the immunoSEQ multiplex PCR assay. TCRdb's version of the immuneACCESS table is confined to in-frame rearrangements and falls short of the full clone set. An unresolved V gene accounts for under half of the shortfall where checked; the remainder is of unknown origin. In all, the sample holds some 130,000 clones, and 86% of those were seen once. Of the sample, 8% to 9% falls within the top ten clones. What was sequenced was blood. Receptors were obtained from a person aged 18 to 70 in good health.

The chain carries TRBV7-2 and TRBJ1-3; 9 nucleotides agree with TRBD1. CDR3 length: 14 residues. J lost 3 bases, V lost 8 bases, and 5 bases had no gene match. Germline loops: CDR1 SGHTA, CDR2 FQGNSA. The CDR3 loop reads CASQQGASGNTIYF. The CDR3, as DNA: TGTGCCAGCCAACAGGGGGCAAGTGGAAACACCATATATTTT.

The chain employs TRBV28 and TRBJ2-1; 9 bases agree with TRBD2. V shed 2 bases and J 9 bases; nucleotides not matched to a gene: 5. CDR3 length: 14 amino acids. Germline V gene lookup returns CDR1 MDHEN and CDR2 SYDVKM. The CDR3 DNA follows: TGTGCCAGCAGTTTACGTAGCGGGAGTATTGAGCAGTTCTTC. Its protein product is CASSLRSGSIEQFF.

This clone came up a few times. This rearrangement joins TRBV29-1 to TRBJ2-1, with TRBD2 as a possible D gene (6 bases). CDR3 length: 14 residues. Germline CDR1 and CDR2: SQVTM and ANQGSEA. Trimming removed 3 bases at V and 2 bases at J, with 11 bases between. The CDR3 DNA reads as TGCAGCGTTGACTCGGGGGTAGCCTACAATGAGCAGTTCTTC. It is translated as CSVDSGVAYNEQFF.

The chain uses TRBV6-1 and TRBJ1-6, with 8 positions matching TRBD1. CDR3 length equals 16 residues. Germline CDR1 and CDR2: MNHNS and SASEGT. Germline trimming cut 1 base from V and 7 bases from J; bases unmatched to any gene: 6. The CDR3 bases are TGTGCCAGCAGTGAAGGGGCAGGGGGCAGAAATTCACCCCTCCACTTT. Its protein product is CASSEGAGGRNSPLHF.

Notes on this clone: Relative to the germline gene, one junction end is altered; a read error may explain this. The chain links TRBV11-3 to TRBJ2-1, with D perhaps TRBD1 (5 bases). Looked up from germline, CDR1 is SGHNT and CDR2 is YENEEA. The CDR3 loop spans 13 amino acids. As DNA, the CDR3 is TGTGCCAGCAGCCTAGACAGACAAAATGAGCAGTTCTTC. This sequence encodes CASSLDRQNEQFF.

This chain uses TRBV2 with TRBJ1-4; the D gene is possibly TRBD1 (5 bases). This CDR3 spans 14 amino acids. Trimming stripped 1 base from V and 5 bases from J, with 8 bases between. Germline V CDR1 and CDR2: SNHLY, FYNNEI. The CDR3 nucleotides are TGTGCCAGCAGTGAAGGGTGGGGGAATGAAAAACTGTTTTTT. Amino acid sequence: CASSEGWGNEKLFF.

The V and J genes are TRBV7-9 and TRBJ2-5; 10 bases map to TRBD2. CDR3 length: 18 amino acids. Germline CDR1 SEHNR, CDR2 FQNEAQ (reference sequence). The V segment lost 1 base and the J segment 1 base; nucleotides outside the gene matches: 9. The CDR3 DNA reads TGTGCCAGCAGCTTAGAATTGGGTCTAGCGGGGGCCCAAGAGACCCAGTACTTC. It specifies CASSLELGLAGAQETQYF.

The CDR3 loop is CASSKTGNTEAFF. Here the CDR3 DNA reads TGTGCCAGCAGCAAAACGGGGAACACTGAAGCTTTCTTT. The J gene is TRBJ1-1, the V gene TRBV27, with D unclear. Germline V gene lookup returns CDR1 MNHEY and CDR2 SMNVEV (reference sequence). This CDR3 comprises 13 residues. Trimming stripped 6 bases from V and 1 base from J, with 9 bases between.

The CDR3 reads CASSQDRGQPQHF. The CDR3 DNA follows: TGTGCCAGCAGCCAGGACAGGGGACAGCCCCAGCATTTT. The chain employs TRBV7-9 and TRBJ1-5; TRBD1 aligns across 9 bases. Germline V lookup: CDR1 SEHNR, CDR2 FQNEAQ (reference sequence). After removal of 5 bases from V and 7 bases from J, the junction contained 3 bases not matched to a gene. This CDR3 contains 13 residues.

This clone was counted once. The V and J genes are TRBV18 and TRBJ1-6; maybe TRBD1 (5 bases). CDR1 is KGHSH, CDR2 LQKENI, per germline. The CDR3 extends over 14 amino acids. V lost 5 bases, J lost 3 bases, and 8 bases lay in between. CDR3 sequence (DNA): TGTGCCAGCTCAGGGGCAGTCTATAATTCACCCCTCCACTTT. It specifies CASSGAVYNSPLHF.

In this sample, this clone turned up a few times. The chain links TRBV30 to TRBJ2-7; 10 bases align to TRBD1. J gave up 0 bases and V 7 bases, and 6 bases lay outside the gene matches. Germline V gene data show CDR1 as GTSNPN and CDR2 as SVGIG (reference sequence). CDR3 length: 14 residues. CDR3 bases: TGTGCCTCGGACAGGGGGTCCTCCTCCTACGAGCAGTACTTC. Encoded protein: CASDRGSSSYEQYF.

This clone was observed a few times. This chain joins TRBV7-9 and TRBJ1-2; D is unclear. The germline CDR1 and CDR2 sequences are SEHNR and FQNEAQ (reference sequence). The CDR3 loop spans 15 amino acids. Trimming took 1 base from V and 4 from J, leaving 13 bases between them. The CDR3 here is CASSLDGGKSYGYTF. The DNA for the CDR3 is TGTGCCAGCAGCTTAGATGGAGGGAAGAGCTATGGCTACACCTTC.

The rearrangement links TRBV30 to TRBJ2-7; D is unresolved. Between the trimmed V and J ends, which lost 4 bases and 6 bases, there was a span of 19 bases. The CDR3 runs 14 residues. The V gene's germline CDR1 is GTSNPN and CDR2 SVGIG (reference sequence). CDR3 sequence reads: CAWNSGSVIGEQYF. In DNA form, the CDR3 reads TGTGCCTGGAATTCGGGTTCTGTGATCGGCGAGCAGTACTTC.

The gene calls are TRBV18 and TRBJ2-4; no reliable D call. The germline V and J ends were trimmed by 3 bases and 5 bases, with 11 bases remaining between them. Germline-derived CDR1 and CDR2 are KGHSH and LQKENI. CDR3 length equals 14 residues. The CDR3 spells CASSPAWQENIQYF. As DNA, the CDR3 is TGTGCCAGCTCACCTGCCTGGCAAGAAAACATTCAGTACTTC.

A single count supports this clone. The chain combines TRBV28 with TRBJ2-7; D possibly corresponds to TRBD1 (6 bases). The CDR3 runs to 13 residues. The V end lost 6 bases, the J end lost 3 bases, and 12 bases lay between the germline ends. Germline V gene lookup returns CDR1 MDHEN and CDR2 SYDVKM. The DNA for the CDR3 is TGTGCCAGCAGCCGCTGGGGGCACTACGAGCAGTACTTC. Protein sequence: CASSRWGHYEQYF.

CDR3 loop: CASISWTSGSTEQFF. The CDR3 DNA follows: TGTGCCAGTATCTCTTGGACTAGCGGGAGCACTGAGCAGTTCTTC. The chain links TRBV19 to TRBJ2-1; 13 bases fit TRBD2. The germline V gene encodes CDR1 LNHDA and CDR2 SQIVND (reference sequence). V shed 7 bases, J shed 9 bases, and the junction held 9 bases outside the gene matches. The CDR3 extends over 15 amino acids.

The chain recombines TRBV14 with TRBJ1-1; tentative D call: TRBD1 (6 bases). Germline assignment: CDR1 SGHDN and CDR2 FVKESK. V lost 6 bases, J lost 10 bases, and 15 bases lay in between. This CDR3 is built from 12 residues. The CDR3 sequence: CASRLNRGPAFF. The CDR3 nucleotides read TGTGCCAGCAGGCTTAATCGGGGGCCAGCTTTCTTT.

The V call is TRBV7-2, the J call TRBJ2-3; no reliable D call. The V gene's germline CDR1 is SGHTA and CDR2 FQGNSA. The CDR3 runs to 18 residues. Trimming took 0 bases from V and 2 from J, leaving 18 bases between them. The CDR3 spells CASSLAAIGQFFTDTQYF. As DNA, the CDR3 is TGTGCCAGCAGCTTAGCGGCAATAGGGCAGTTCTTCACAGATACGCAGTATTTT.

V and J are TRBV30 and TRBJ2-1, with D unresolved. Per germline, CDR1 GTSNPN and CDR2 SVGIG (reference sequence). The CDR3 loop spans 15 amino acids. The V end lost 0 bases, the J end lost 6 bases, and 15 bases lay between the germline ends. DNA for the CDR3: TGTGCCTGGAGTGTCTGGGCAGCCCGAGGCAATGAGCAGTTCTTC. The encoded protein is CAWSVWAARGNEQFF.

The J gene is TRBJ1-3, the V gene TRBV18; 9 bases are shared with TRBD1. Germline trimming cut 0 bases from V and 3 bases from J; bases unmatched to any gene: 0. This CDR3 has 15 amino acids. The germline gives CDR1 KGHSH, CDR2 LQKENI. The CDR3 reads CASSPPDRGGNTIYF. Written as DNA, the CDR3 is TGTGCCAGCTCACCACCGGACAGGGGTGGAAACACCATATATTTT.

The chain couples TRBV28 to TRBJ2-2, with 8 nucleotides matching TRBD2. V dropped 7 bases and J dropped 2; count of bases not matched to a gene: 9. The CDR3 length is 16 residues. Germline V gives CDR1 MDHEN, CDR2 SYDVKM. CDR3 nucleotide sequence: TGTGCCAGCACCGGATACCGGGAGGGAAACACCGGGGAGCTGTTTTTT. Amino acids: CASTGYREGNTGELFF. The full variable domain, in which reference TRBV28 and TRBJ2-2 provide the parts outside the CDR3, is DVKVTQSSRYLVKRTGEKVFLECVQDMDHENMFWYRQDPGLGLRLIYFSYDVKMKEKGDIPEGYSVSREKKERFSLILESASTNQTSMYLCASTGYREGNTGELFFGEGSRLTVL.

The gene calls are TRBV7-3 and TRBJ2-2; the D call may be TRBD1 or TRBD2 (5 bases each). Germline values: CDR1 SGHTA, CDR2 FQGTGA. Trimming pared 2 bases from V and 5 bases from J, leaving 9 bases between. This CDR3 has 14 amino acids. CDR3 loop: CASSLGGGTGELFF. The DNA for the CDR3 is TGTGCCAGCAGCTTAGGTGGGGGTACCGGGGAGCTGTTTTTT.

CDR3 bases: TGTGCCAGCAGCTCAGCGGTAGCCGCCAAAAACATTCAGTACTTC. This gives the protein CASSSAVAAKNIQYF. V is TRBV7-2 and J is TRBJ2-4; TRBD2 is a possible D gene (5 bases). Trimming removed 4 bases from V and 1 base from J, with 11 bases in between. Looked up from germline, CDR1 is SGHTA and CDR2 is FQGNSA. The CDR3 runs to 15 residues. Full variable domain (missing parts from reference TRBV7-2 and TRBJ2-4): GAGVSQSPSNKVTEKGKDVELRCDPISGHTALYWYRQSLGQGLEFLIYFQGNSAPDKSGLPSDRFSAERTGGSVSTLTIQRTQQEDSAVYLCASSSAVAAKNIQYFGAGTRLSVL.